This record looks at one T cell receptor beta chain sequence and its context. This sample is drawn from a study of blood T cell repertoires in COVID-19. Germline CDR1 KGHSH, CDR2 LQKENI. V gave up 1 base and J gave up 4 bases, with 13 bases separating them. The CDR3 contains 16 residues. Some clones are missing from TCRdb's copy, which holds only in-frame ones; the method was immunoSEQ multiplex PCR. The sample records around 180,000 clones, around 85% being singletons. The sequenced sample was peripheral blood. This TCR derives from a woman older than 75 with acute or convalescent COVID-19. This sequence joins TRBV18 and TRBJ2-2, with TRBD2 as a possible D gene (5 bases). The CDR3 DNA reads TGTGCCAGCTCACCACGGCCCATCGCGGGCACCGGGGAGCTGTTTTTT. It encodes CASSPRPIAGTGELFF.